This T cell receptor (beta chain) is drawn from a study of blood T cell repertoires in COVID-19. Looking at the study overall: T cells, B-cell-depleted T cells, or PBMCs supplied cDNA or gDNA.

Repertoires were generated with immunoSEQ multiplex PCR, while TCRdb's copy carries only in-frame clones and drops some. The data show roughly 43,000 clones, approximately 85% seen once. The germline gives CDR1 KGHDR, CDR2 SFDVKD. The CDR3 covers 16 residues. V gave up 3 bases and J gave up 1 base; unmatched junction bases: 3. The chain combines TRBV24-1 with TRBJ2-2; 8 bases line up with TRBD1. The TCR comes from a human donor in a cohort sampled during active COVID-19. The donor label of this sample is uncertain. The sequencing sample was made of peripheral blood. The CDR3 loop reads CATSDTGTGNTGELFF. In DNA form, the CDR3 reads TGTGCCACCAGTGATACCGGGACAGGGAACACCGGGGAGCTGTTTTTT.